One and the same sample provided the 2 T cell receptor beta chains below, sequenced in a study of regulatory T cells in long-lasting Graves disease. In building TCR beta libraries, iRepertoire HTBI primers were used together with Arm-PCR of CDR3 regions. MiXCR, applied by TCRdb to the multiplex PCR reads, yields one record per CDR3 protein. There are a few hundred thousand distinct CDR3 sequences in the sample; roughly 25% occur only once, and roughly a quarter lies in the top ten. Time point reported: persistent/refractory GD, antithyroid drugs over 5 years with positive TRAb. PBMC-derived RNA was used for the TCR library. The specimen comprised peripheral blood mononuclear cells (PBMCs), sampled when the disease was refractory, from a patient treated with antithyroid drugs. These receptors all stem from a woman in her thirties or forties with Graves disease.

The chain combines TRBV25-1 with TRBJ2-7; the match to TRBD2 covers 14 bases. The CDR3 has 18 amino acids. Germline-derived CDR1 and CDR2 are MGHDK and SYGVNS. The trim removed 5 bases at V and 0 bases at J, leaving 9 bases unmatched. In DNA form, the CDR3 reads TGTGCCAGCAGTCCGCAAGCCGGGACTAGCGGGAGCTCCTACGAGCAGTACTTC. Translated: CASSPQAGTSGSSYEQYF.

This chain joins TRBV4-1 and TRBJ1-1; D perhaps matches TRBD1 (5 bases). CDR3 size: 17 residues. The germline gives CDR1 MGHRA, CDR2 YSYEKL. V gave up 5 bases and J gave up 0 bases, with 19 bases separating them. The DNA for the CDR3 is TGCGCCAGCAGCGGAAGCGTAGGGGACTTCATGAACACTGAAGCTTTCTTT. Amino acid sequence: CASSGSVGDFMNTEAFF.